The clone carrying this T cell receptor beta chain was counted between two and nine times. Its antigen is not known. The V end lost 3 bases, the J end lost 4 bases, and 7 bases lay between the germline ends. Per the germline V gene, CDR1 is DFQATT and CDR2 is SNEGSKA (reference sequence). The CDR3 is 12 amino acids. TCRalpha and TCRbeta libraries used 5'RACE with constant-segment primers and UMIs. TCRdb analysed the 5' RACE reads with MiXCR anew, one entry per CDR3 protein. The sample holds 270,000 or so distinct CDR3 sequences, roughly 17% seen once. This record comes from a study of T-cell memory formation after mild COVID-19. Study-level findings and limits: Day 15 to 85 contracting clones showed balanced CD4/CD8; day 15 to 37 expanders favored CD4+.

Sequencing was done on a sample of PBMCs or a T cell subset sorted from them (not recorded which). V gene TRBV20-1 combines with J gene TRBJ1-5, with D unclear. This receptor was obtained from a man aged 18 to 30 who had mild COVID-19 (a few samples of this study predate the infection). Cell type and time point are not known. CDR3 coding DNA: TGCAGTGCTAGCCAGCATAATCAGCCCCAGCATTTT. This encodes CSASQHNQPQHF.